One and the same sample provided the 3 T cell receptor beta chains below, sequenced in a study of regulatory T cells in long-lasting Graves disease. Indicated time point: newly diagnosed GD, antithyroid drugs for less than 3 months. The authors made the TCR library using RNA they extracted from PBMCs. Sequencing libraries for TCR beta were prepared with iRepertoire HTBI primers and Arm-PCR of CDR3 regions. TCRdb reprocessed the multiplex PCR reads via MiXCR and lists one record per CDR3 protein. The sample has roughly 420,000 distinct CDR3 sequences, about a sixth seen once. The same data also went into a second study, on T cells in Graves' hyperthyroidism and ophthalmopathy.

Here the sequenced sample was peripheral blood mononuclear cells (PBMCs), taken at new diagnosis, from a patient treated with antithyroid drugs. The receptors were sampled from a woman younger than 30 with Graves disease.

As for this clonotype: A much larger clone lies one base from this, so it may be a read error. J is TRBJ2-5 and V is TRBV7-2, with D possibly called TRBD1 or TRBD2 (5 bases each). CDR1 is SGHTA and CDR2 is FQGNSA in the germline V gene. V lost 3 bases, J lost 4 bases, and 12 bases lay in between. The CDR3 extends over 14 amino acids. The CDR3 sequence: CASSLTGTGETQYF. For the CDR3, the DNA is TGTGCCAGCAGCTTGACCGGGACGGGAGAGACCCAGTACTTC.

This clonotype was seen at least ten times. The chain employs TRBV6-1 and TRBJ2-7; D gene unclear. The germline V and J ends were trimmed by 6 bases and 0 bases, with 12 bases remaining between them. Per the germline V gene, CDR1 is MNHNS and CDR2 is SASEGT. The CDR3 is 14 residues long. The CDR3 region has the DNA TGTGCCAGCAGCCTCACGCCGAGCTCCTACGAGCAGTACTTC. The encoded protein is CASSLTPSSYEQYF.

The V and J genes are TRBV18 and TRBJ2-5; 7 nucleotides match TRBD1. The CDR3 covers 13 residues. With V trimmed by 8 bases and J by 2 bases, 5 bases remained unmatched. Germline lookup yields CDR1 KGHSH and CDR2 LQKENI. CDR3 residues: CASRLQGQETQYF. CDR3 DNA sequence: TGTGCCAGCCGATTACAGGGGCAAGAGACCCAGTACTTC.